The 26 T cell receptor beta chains reported below all come from one sample, sequenced in a study of blood T cell repertoires in COVID-19 (dated by TCRdb to 2020 to 2022). Library method: the immunoSEQ multiplex PCR assay. TCRdb mirrors the immuneACCESS table, restricted to in-frame sequences. Some clones are absent from its copies; in checked studies, under half trace to an unresolved V gene, and the reason for the others is unknown. This sample holds 130,000 to 150,000 clones; approximately 85% were observed only once. The top ten constitute approximately 8% of the sample. The sequencing input was peripheral blood. These receptors all stem from a woman aged 55-69 years with COVID-19, enrolled during active disease.

The chain employs TRBV5-1 and TRBJ1-4, with D maybe TRBD1 (5 bases). The CDR3 length is 12 residues. Germline-derived CDR1 and CDR2 are SGHRS and YFSETQ. Trimming stripped 5 bases from V and 8 bases from J, with 10 bases between. DNA of the CDR3: TGCGCCAGCAGTGGACAAGGGGAAAAACTGTTTTTT. Its protein is CASSGQGEKLFF.

There are a few counts of this clone. The chain combines TRBV5-1 with TRBJ1-1; D uncertain. The V gene's germline CDR1 is SGHRS and CDR2 YFSETQ. The CDR3 consists of 14 residues. V was pared by 0 bases and J by 3 bases, with 9 bases between. The CDR3, as DNA: TGCGCCAGCAGCTTGGGTCCGGCGGACACTGAAGCTTTCTTT. This gives the protein CASSLGPADTEAFF.

Worth noting for this clone: Other nucleotide sequences from this sample produce the same CDR3. This chain links TRBV9 with TRBJ2-3; a weak D match, TRBD2 (5 bases). CDR3 size: 15 residues. Trimming shortened V by 0 bases and J by 4 bases, and 12 bases separated the two germline ends. CDR1 is SGDLS and CDR2 is YYNGEE in the germline V gene. CDR3 nucleotides: TGTGCCAGCAGCGTAGGACGGGGAGCCCCAGATACGCAGTATTTT. It yields the protein CASSVGRGAPDTQYF. Together with reference TRBV9 and TRBJ2-3, the CDR3 gives the full variable domain: DSGVTQTPKHLITATGQRVTLRCSPRSGDLSVYWYQQSLDQGLQFLIQYYNGEERAKGNILERFSAQQFPDLHSELNLSSLELGDSALYFCASSVGRGAPDTQYFGPGTRLTVL.

The chain joins TRBV12-5 to TRBJ2-1; 9 positions agree with TRBD2. The CDR3 consists of 15 residues. The germline V gene encodes CDR1 LGHNT and CDR2 FRNRAP. J was trimmed by 6 bases and V by 3 bases; bases with no gene match: 6. The CDR3 reads CASGFIAGDLNEQFF. CDR3 nucleotides: TGTGCTAGTGGTTTCATAGCGGGGGACCTCAATGAGCAGTTCTTC.

The chain uses TRBV15 and TRBJ2-5; the match to TRBD1 covers 7 bases. J gave up 9 bases and V 0 bases, and 10 bases lay outside the gene matches. CDR1 is LNHNV and CDR2 is YYDKDF in the germline V gene (reference sequence). The CDR3 extends over 15 amino acids. In DNA form, the CDR3 reads TGTGCCACCAGCAGAGAGGGGCAGGGGGTCCTGTCCCAGTACTTC. As protein: CATSREGQGVLSQYF.

The chain combines TRBV6-5 with TRBJ2-3; D gene unclear. CDR1 and CDR2 from the germline V gene are MNHEY and SVGAGI. Trimming pared 4 bases from V and 0 bases from J, leaving 8 bases between. The length of the CDR3 is 14 residues. The CDR3 nucleotides are TGTGCCAGCAGTTCCCCCGGGAGCACAGATACGCAGTATTTT. This translates into CASSSPGSTDTQYF.

In its sample, this clone was seen once. The V gene is TRBV7-2, the J gene TRBJ1-1; D perhaps matches TRBD1 (5 bases). This CDR3 contains 13 residues. V was shortened by 6 bases and J by 3 bases, with 11 bases between the two germline ends. In germline, CDR1 is SGHTA, CDR2 FQGNSA. This CDR3 reads CASRLGGYTEAFF. The CDR3 DNA follows: TGTGCCAGCAGGCTGGGGGGTTACACTGAAGCTTTCTTT.

The J gene is TRBJ2-7, the V gene TRBV5-1; D uncertain. CDR1 and CDR2 from the germline V gene are SGHRS and YFSETQ. The CDR3 is made up of 14 amino acids. With 0 bases removed from V and 0 bases from J, the gap between germline ends came to 7 bases. CDR3 sequence reads: CASSLGLGSYEQYF. The CDR3 DNA follows: TGCGCCAGCAGCTTGGGACTGGGCTCCTACGAGCAGTACTTC.

The rearrangement uses TRBV6-5 and TRBJ2-3; the match to TRBD2 covers 12 bases. The CDR3 spans 15 residues. V gave up 7 bases and J gave up 6 bases; unmatched junction bases: 8. The germline gives CDR1 MNHEY, CDR2 SVGAGI. The CDR3, as DNA: TGTGCCAGCACCCTTAGACTAGCGGGGGTGGATACGCAGTATTTT. Amino acids: CASTLRLAGVDTQYF.

This clone was recorded only once. The chain combines TRBV9 with TRBJ2-3; 9 bases are shared with TRBD2. The germline V gene has CDR1 SGDLS and CDR2 YYNGEE. J was trimmed by 0 bases and V by 5 bases; bases with no gene match: 4. This CDR3 contains 15 residues. Here the CDR3 reads CASSVSGGSTDTQYF. CDR3 sequence (DNA): TGTGCCAGCAGTGTCAGCGGGGGGAGCACAGATACGCAGTATTTT.

The chain carries TRBV4-3 and TRBJ1-3, with a tentative D call TRBD1 (5 bases). The germline V gene has CDR1 LGHNA and CDR2 YSLEER. This CDR3 spans 16 amino acids. Trimming stripped 0 bases from V and 3 bases from J, with 12 bases between. In DNA form, the CDR3 reads TGCGCCAGCAGCCAAGATCTATTTGACAGTGGAAACACCATATATTTT. Amino acids: CASSQDLFDSGNTIYF.

The sample holds a few counts of this clone. This chain uses TRBV6-9 with TRBJ2-7; tentative D call: TRBD1 (6 bases). V was shortened by 5 bases and J by 3 bases, with 20 bases between the two germline ends. CDR1 is MNHGY and CDR2 is SVAAGI in the germline V gene. The CDR3 length is 16 residues. The CDR3 region has the DNA TGTGCCAGCAGTCCCCCCGATGGGGACACCTGCTACGAGCAGTACTTC. Translating it yields CASSPPDGDTCYEQYF.

This sequence joins TRBV5-1 and TRBJ1-1, with 7 bases identical to TRBD1. V lost 2 bases and J lost 5; bases outside the gene matches: 9. The CDR3 runs 15 residues. The V gene's germline CDR1 is SGHRS and CDR2 YFSETQ. The CDR3 protein is CASSLTGTEGTEAFF. For the CDR3, the DNA is TGCGCCAGCAGCTTAACCGGGACAGAGGGTACTGAAGCTTTCTTT. Together with reference TRBV5-1 and TRBJ1-1, the CDR3 gives the full variable domain: KAGVTQTPRYLIKTRGQQVTLSCSPISGHRSVSWYQQTPGQGLQFLFEYFSETQRNKGNFPGRFSGRQFSNSRSEMNVSTLELGDSALYLCASSLTGTEGTEAFFGQGTRLTVV.

This clone has just one count. The V and J genes are TRBV4-2 and TRBJ2-3; 7 bases map to TRBD2. Germline V gene sequence: CDR1 LGHNA, CDR2 YNFKEQ. V dropped 4 bases and J dropped 3; count of bases not matched to a gene: 7. The CDR3 sequence is 15 residues long. The CDR3 loop is CASSPSGVKTDTQYF. For the CDR3, the DNA is TGTGCCAGCAGCCCCAGCGGGGTCAAGACAGATACGCAGTATTTT.

This sequence joins TRBV24-1 and TRBJ2-5; a weak D match, TRBD2 (6 bases). Germline V gives CDR1 KGHDR, CDR2 SFDVKD. Deletions cut 3 bases from V and 4 bases from J, with 23 bases between. The CDR3 contains 18 residues. The chain's CDR3 is CATSDTRRVGNWGETQYF. The DNA of the CDR3 is TGTGCCACCAGTGATACAAGGAGGGTTGGCAACTGGGGAGAGACCCAGTACTTC.

Here the CDR3 reads CASSRDRGYNSPLHF. The CDR3 DNA sequence: TGTGCCAGCAGCCGGGACAGGGGGTATAATTCACCCCTCCACTTT. The rearrangement uses TRBV3-1 (or the pseudogene TRBV3-2) and TRBJ1-6; 11 bases match TRBD1. With V trimmed by 4 bases and J by 4 bases, 0 bases remained unmatched. This CDR3 contains 15 residues. Germline CDR1 reads LGHDT; CDR2 reads YNNKEL (reference sequence).

In DNA form, the CDR3 reads TGTGCCAGCAGCTTAGGCCTGGGGGAGGCCGGGGAGCTGTTTTTT. Translation gives CASSLGLGEAGELFF. The V gene is TRBV11-3, the J gene TRBJ2-2, with TRBD2 as a possible D gene (6 bases). The V gene's germline CDR1 is SGHNT and CDR2 YENEEA. This CDR3 region has 15 residues. Trimming took off 1 base at V and 6 bases at J, with 12 bases between the two ends.

This clone was recorded only once. This chain uses TRBV19 with TRBJ1-2; D call uncertain. The CDR3 runs 11 residues. Germline V gene data show CDR1 as LNHDA and CDR2 as SQIVND (reference sequence). V was clipped by 9 bases and J by 10 bases, with 15 bases between them. The CDR3 loop reads CASRGGEIYTF. The DNA of the CDR3 is TGTGCCAGCAGAGGCGGGGAAATCTACACCTTC.

V is TRBV10-3 and J is TRBJ1-1, with no clear D. Germline V gene lookup returns CDR1 ENHRY and CDR2 SYGVKD. The CDR3 has 14 amino acids. Trimming removed 3 bases from V and 3 bases from J, with 11 bases in between. The CDR3 region is CAISETAEDTEAFF. The CDR3 DNA is TGTGCCATCAGTGAAACGGCGGAGGACACTGAAGCTTTCTTT.

The chain is built from TRBV5-6 and TRBJ2-5; maybe TRBD2 (5 bases). Per the germline V gene, CDR1 is SGHDT and CDR2 is YYEEEE. CDR3 length equals 16 residues. The V end lost 3 bases, the J end lost 4 bases, and 19 bases lay between the germline ends. CDR3 sequence: CASSSGWTGWGETQYF. The DNA of the CDR3 is TGTGCCAGCAGCTCGGGGTGGACCGGGTGGGGAGAGACCCAGTACTTC.

The rearrangement links TRBV27 to TRBJ1-4; D possibly corresponds to TRBD1 (5 bases). The length of the CDR3 is 14 residues. CDR1 MNHEY and CDR2 SMNVEV come from the germline V gene (reference sequence). Trimming stripped 2 bases from V and 5 bases from J, with 9 bases between. For the CDR3, the DNA is TGTGCCAGCAGTTTAACAGGTCCAAATGAAAAACTGTTTTTT. Translated, it gives CASSLTGPNEKLFF. Full variable domain (missing parts from reference TRBV27 and TRBJ1-4): EAQVTQNPRYLITVTGKKLTVTCSQNMNHEYMSWYRQDPGLGLRQIYYSMNVEVTDKGDVPEGYKVSRKEKRNFPLILESPSPNQTSLYFCASSLTGPNEKLFFGSGTQLSVL.

This clone was seen only once. The CDR3 DNA is TGCGCCAGCAGCCCTTCGAATGACAGAGTATCTTACAATGAGCAGTTCTTC. Amino acid sequence: CASSPSNDRVSYNEQFF. The chain joins TRBV5-1 to TRBJ2-1; tentatively, D is TRBD1 (5 bases). Between the trimmed V and J ends, which lost 4 bases and 4 bases, there was a span of 21 bases. Germline CDR1 and CDR2: SGHRS and YFSETQ. The CDR3 extends over 17 amino acids.

The chain couples TRBV2 to TRBJ2-3, with 9 bases lining up with TRBD2. There are 16 residues in the CDR3. Trimming at V came to 2 bases and at J to 5 bases, leaving 8 bases not matched to a gene. Germline V lookup: CDR1 SNHLY, CDR2 FYNNEI. The DNA of the CDR3 is TGTGCCAGCAGTGAAAGCCCCAGCGGGGGGCAAGATACGCAGTATTTT. It is translated as CASSESPSGGQDTQYF.

The V call is TRBV15, the J call TRBJ1-2; TRBD1 aligns across 10 bases. With 6 bases clipped from V and 7 bases from J, the junction kept 20 bases outside the gene matches. The CDR3 runs to 18 residues. Germline CDR1 reads LNHNV; CDR2 reads YYDKDF (reference sequence). The CDR3: CATRSSGTGVEGRFGYTF. CDR3 coding DNA: TGTGCCACCAGGTCCTCCGGGACAGGGGTGGAGGGTAGGTTTGGCTACACCTTC.

The chain combines TRBV10-2 with TRBJ2-5, with 8 bases aligning to TRBD2. The CDR3 runs 16 residues. V trimming: 8 bases; J trimming: 0 bases; junction bases outside the gene matches: 11. The germline CDR1 and CDR2 sequences are WSHSY and SAAADI. For the CDR3, the DNA is TGCGCCAGCCAGGGGATATTAGCGGGATACCAAGAGACCCAGTACTTC. This translates into CASQGILAGYQETQYF.

The chain has TRBV5-6 and TRBJ1-1; D perhaps matches TRBD1 (6 bases). V dropped 3 bases and J dropped 5 bases, with 20 bases sitting between them. This CDR3 has 16 residues. Per germline, CDR1 SGHDT and CDR2 YYEEEE. CDR3 nucleotide sequence: TGTGCCAGCAGCTATTCAGGGGCCCCCCGGGTTACTGAAGCTTTCTTT. It translates to CASSYSGAPRVTEAFF.